This is a list of T cell receptor beta chains from one sample in a study of blood T cell repertoires in COVID-19. The repertoire was sequenced with immunoSEQ multiplex PCR; TCRdb's copy has only in-frame clones and lacks some. In the table there are fewer than 200,000 clones, less than 90% of which are singletons. The specimen sequenced was PBMCs or T cells enriched from blood (not recorded which). The receptors were sampled from a woman aged 45-59 years who had recovered from COVID-19. The CDR3 runs from the conserved cysteine through the conserved F or W. D genes are given only for firm matches. A row's size may be missing; if present it is once, few, many or a size class.

NA,TRBD1,TRBV27,TRBJ2-6,CASSFGTGYSGANVLTF,TGTGCCAGCAGTTTTGGGACAGGCTACTCTGGGGCCAACGTCCTGACTTTC
NA,NA,TRBV18,TRBJ1-2,CASSPWGDGYTF,TGTGCCAGCTCACCGTGGGGAGATGGCTACACCTTC
NA,NA,TRBV3-1/TRBV3-2,TRBJ2-2,CASRPGLTTGELFF,TGTGCCAGCAGACCAGGACTTACCACCGGGGAGCTGTTTTTT
NA,NA,TRBV7-8,TRBJ1-6,CASSLISSGSRNSPLHF,TGTGCCAGCAGCTTAATTTCATCGGGGAGTCGAAATTCACCCCTCCACTTT
NA,TRBD1,TRBV12-3/TRBV12-4,TRBJ2-1,CASSRQGAWEQFF,TGTGCCAGCAGCCGACAGGGGGCGTGGGAGCAGTTCTTC
few,TRBD1,TRBV30,TRBJ1-1,CAWSGTGFSAFF,TGTGCCTGGAGCGGGACAGGGTTTTCTGCTTTCTTT
NA,NA,TRBV19,TRBJ1-3,CASSVGPGNVRSGNTIYF,TGTGCCAGTAGTGTGGGGCCAGGAAATGTACGCTCTGGAAACACCATATATTTT
few,TRBD2,TRBV7-2,TRBJ2-5,CASSALAGWGETQYF,TGTGCCAGCAGCGCCCTAGCGGGGTGGGGCGAGACCCAGTACTTC
NA,NA,TRBV21-1,TRBJ1-1,CASSKQTGPNTEAFF,TGTGCCAGCAGCAAACAAACAGGTCCCAACACTGAAGCTTTCTTT
NA,NA,TRBV30,TRBJ1-2,CARTGVGNYGYTF,TGTGCCCGGACCGGAGTTGGGAACTATGGCTACACCTTC
NA,NA,TRBV30,TRBJ1-2,CACSAGYGYTF,TGTGCCTGTAGTGCGGGCTATGGCTACACCTTC
few,NA,TRBV7-9,TRBJ1-1,CASSLALWQGTEAFF,TGTGCCAGCAGCTTAGCGCTCTGGCAGGGGACTGAAGCTTTCTTT
NA,NA,TRBV3-1/TRBV3-2,TRBJ1-1,CASSQYGSTEAFF,TGTGCCAGCAGCCAATACGGGAGCACTGAAGCTTTCTTT
NA,TRBD2,TRBV7-2,TRBJ2-2,CASSFEASGTGELFF,TGTGCCAGCAGCTTCGAGGCTAGCGGTACCGGGGAGCTGTTTTTT
few,NA,TRBV24-1,TRBJ2-1,CATSDSSGEQFF,TGTGCCACCAGTGATTCTAGTGGCGAGCAGTTCTTC
once,NA,TRBV29-1,TRBJ1-1,CSGREGRAEAFF,TGCAGCGGCCGGGAGGGGCGGGCTGAAGCTTTCTTT
NA,TRBD1,TRBV3-1/TRBV3-2,TRBJ2-3,CASSQEDRVADTQYF,TGTGCCAGCAGCCAAGAGGACAGGGTTGCAGATACGCAGTATTTT
NA,NA,TRBV7-2,TRBJ2-5,CASSLAVRETQYF,TGTGCCAGCAGCTTAGCCGTCCGGGAGACCCAGTACTTC
NA,TRBD1,TRBV6-5,TRBJ1-4,CASSSLDRGRGEKLFF,TGTGCCAGCAGTTCCCTGGACAGGGGGCGCGGTGAAAAACTGTTTTTT
NA,TRBD1,TRBV9,TRBJ2-5,CASSDRPGQVQETQYF,TGTGCCAGCAGCGATAGACCGGGACAGGTTCAAGAGACCCAGTACTTC
NA,TRBD1,TRBV19,TRBJ1-5,CASSTDRVNQPQHF,TGTGCCAGTAGTACTGACAGGGTCAATCAGCCCCAGCATTTT
few,NA,TRBV30,TRBJ1-3,CAWSVGSFLNSGNTIYF,TGTGCCTGGAGTGTGGGGAGCTTTCTTAACTCTGGAAACACCATATATTTT
NA,NA,TRBV2,TRBJ1-3,CASRAGHGGNTIYF,TGTGCCAGCAGAGCCGGACACGGAGGAAACACCATATATTTT
NA,TRBD1,TRBV6-5,TRBJ1-3,CASNRGQGFGNTIYF,TGTGCCAGCAACCGGGGACAGGGGTTTGGAAACACCATATATTTT
NA,NA,TRBV19,TRBJ1-2,CATELGNYGYTF,TGTGCCACCGAACTCGGGAACTATGGCTACACCTTC
NA,TRBD1,TRBV3-1/TRBV3-2,TRBJ2-3,CASSHPTGPDTQYF,TGTGCCAGCAGCCACCCGACAGGGCCAGATACGCAGTATTTT